This TCR beta chain was found in a study of blood T cell repertoires in COVID-19. The germline gives CDR1 WNHNN, CDR2 SYGVQD (reference sequence). Losses at the gene ends were 0 bases for V and 3 bases for J; bases not matched to a gene: 3. The CDR3 runs 17 residues. The repertoire was sequenced with immunoSEQ multiplex PCR; TCRdb's copy has only in-frame clones and lacks some. Found here are about 240,000 clones, approximately 85% of them singletons; the top ten hold about 4%. This sequence joins TRBV10-1 and TRBJ2-5, with TRBD2 matching 14 bases. The receptor was isolated from a man aged 50-59 years with acute or convalescent COVID-19. Sequenced sample: peripheral blood. The CDR3, as DNA: TGCGCCAGCAGTGAGTCCCGGACTAGCGGGGGGAAAGAGACCCAGTACTTC. Amino acid sequence: CASSESRTSGGKETQYF.